Listed below are T cell receptor beta chains from one sample, sequenced in a study of cytomegalovirus exposure and HLA in healthy donors. Profiling relied on immunoSEQ multiplex PCR, and the TCRdb table lists in-frame clones only, not all of them. The repertoire includes about 75,000 clones, 65% to 90% of them detected once, and around 18% sits in the top ten. Material for sequencing was PBMCs. The receptors originated from a man between 65 and 85 years old in good health and CMV-seropositive. The CDR3 runs from the conserved cysteine through the conserved F or W.

TRBV9,CASSVETGVHNEQFF
TRBV11-2,CASSLPPGVSVREQYF
TRBV18,CASSPTEDRVGYGYTF
TRBV5-1,CASSGGWDYEQYF
TRBV12-5,CASGHGGGGETQYF
TRBV6-5,CASSRDSQQPQHF
TRBV6-5,CASSYSGASAHEQYF
TRBV5-6,CASSLQGAYEQYF
TRBV7-3,CASSLGDNQPQHF
TRBV11-2,CASSLDRDTQYF
TRBV10-1,CASSESATGTQYF
TRBV6-6,CASSPRALETQYF
TRBV5-8,CASQNSRGAYEQYF
TRBV5-1,CASSLEFRGGSGNTIYF
TRBV30,CAWSAGQGKVEQFF
TRBV5-4,CASSPGGAGQSGQETQYF
TRBV6-5,CASSHDRDQPQHF
TRBV29-1,CSVAQGQRGQDEQFF
TRBV18,CASSRQANTEAFF
TRBV7-8,CASSFGRVDTQYF
TRBV9,CASSVAPGGYYEQYF
TRBV5-4,CASSVTSGGAGETQYF
TRBV18,CASSPAQGAETQYF
TRBV19,CASSNGAGEADTQYF
TRBV10-1,CASSESYLGQGANEQFF
TRBV25-1,CASSGSSLAKNIQYF
TRBV28,CASSSPIGGGLAGGPGELFF